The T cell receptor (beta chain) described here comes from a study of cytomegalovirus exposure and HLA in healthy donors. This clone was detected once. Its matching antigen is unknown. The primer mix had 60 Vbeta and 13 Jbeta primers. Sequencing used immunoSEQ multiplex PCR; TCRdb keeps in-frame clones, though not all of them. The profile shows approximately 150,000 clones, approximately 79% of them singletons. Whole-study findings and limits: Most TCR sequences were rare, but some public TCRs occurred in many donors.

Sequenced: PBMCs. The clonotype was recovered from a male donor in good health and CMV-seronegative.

The CDR3 DNA sequence: TGCGCCAGCAGCTTGGAACCTACCTCTGGGGCCAACGTCCTGACTTTC. Translated: CASSLEPTSGANVLTF. The rearrangement links TRBV5-1 to TRBJ2-6, with no clear D. Trimming cost V 0 bases and J 0 bases, with 7 bases left between them. The germline V gene has CDR1 SGHRS and CDR2 YFSETQ. This CDR3 is 16 amino acids long. Full variable domain (missing parts from reference TRBV5-1 and TRBJ2-6): KAGVTQTPRYLIKTRGQQVTLSCSPISGHRSVSWYQQTPGQGLQFLFEYFSETQRNKGNFPGRFSGRQFSNSRSEMNVSTLELGDSALYLCASSLEPTSGANVLTFGAGSRLTVL.